A selection of T cell receptor beta chains follows, all from one sample in a study of cytomegalovirus exposure and HLA in healthy donors. Assay: immunoSEQ multiplex PCR; the TCRdb copy retains only in-frame clones and omits some. The sample holds around 190,000 clones, 87% seen once. The sequencing input was PBMCs. The receptors here all came from a boy aged 2 to 9 in good health and CMV-seronegative. Each CDR3 is given with its conserved first and last residue. A D gene is named only where the DNA matches it firmly. Rows give clone size only sometimes, using once, few, many, or a class for an expanded clone.

DNA,CDR3,J,V,D,size
TGTGCCAGCAGCCAAGTGAGGGACTCTGACAATGAGCAGTTCTTC,CASSQVRDSDNEQFF,TRBJ2-1,TRBV4-2,.,.
TGTGCCAGCAGTCAAAGCGGGAGCTACAATGAGCAGTTCTTC,CASSQSGSYNEQFF,TRBJ2-1,TRBV11-3,TRBD2,.
TGTGCCAGCAGCTTAGCGGCGGGCAGGGGCACCTACAATGAGCAGTTCTTC,CASSLAAGRGTYNEQFF,TRBJ2-1,TRBV7-9,.,.
TGTGCCAGTAGTATAGGCGCAGCGGCGAACTATGGCTACACCTTC,CASSIGAAANYGYTF,TRBJ1-2,TRBV19,.,.
TGTGCCAGCAGCCGACTAGCGGGAGGGTACGAGCAGTACTTC,CASSRLAGGYEQYF,TRBJ2-7,TRBV9,TRBD2,.
TGTGCCAGCAGTTTAATAGCGGGAGGATACAATGAGCAGTTCTTC,CASSLIAGGYNEQFF,TRBJ2-1,TRBV28,TRBD2,.
TGTGCCAGCAGCAAAATTCAAGGACGGACTGAGAACACTGAAGCTTTCTTT,CASSKIQGRTENTEAFF,TRBJ1-1,TRBV7-9,.,.
TGCGCCAGCAGCCAAGAATGGCAGTCTAATTCACCCCTCCACTTT,CASSQEWQSNSPLHF,TRBJ1-6,TRBV4-1,.,few
TGTGCCAGCAGCTTGGACACCAGCTCCTATAATTCACCCCTCCACTTT,CASSLDTSSYNSPLHF,TRBJ1-6,TRBV5-8,.,.
TGTGCCAGCAGCCCTCCCCCGCTAAAAGATCGCAATCAGCCCCAGCATTTT,CASSPPPLKDRNQPQHF,TRBJ1-5,TRBV27,.,.
TGTGCCAGCAGTGAAATCGGACAGGGGGCAAGAGAGACCCAGTACTTC,CASSEIGQGARETQYF,TRBJ2-5,TRBV2,TRBD1,.
TGTGCCAGCAGCTTAGCGGGGGGATCTTACGAGCAGTACTTC,CASSLAGGSYEQYF,TRBJ2-7,TRBV11-2,TRBD2,.
TGTGCCACCAGCAGAGAGCCTGATGTGGGAGCCTACAATGAGCAGTTCTTC,CATSREPDVGAYNEQFF,TRBJ2-1,TRBV15,.,.
TGTGCCAGCAGCCAGGGTAGCGGGAGCTTCTCCTACGAGCAGTACTTC,CASSQGSGSFSYEQYF,TRBJ2-7,TRBV4-2,TRBD2,.
TGCGCCAGCAGCCCTGGACATTCCAATCAGCCCCAGCATTTT,CASSPGHSNQPQHF,TRBJ1-5,TRBV5-1,.,.
TGTGCCAGCAGTCGGACAGGGTGGGCAACTAATGAAAAACTGTTTTTT,CASSRTGWATNEKLFF,TRBJ1-4,TRBV11-2,TRBD1,.
TGCGCCAGCACTGGCGGGGGGCCCCGGGAGACCCAGTACTTC,CASTGGGPRETQYF,TRBJ2-5,TRBV5-1,TRBD2,.
TGTGCCAGTATATCGCGCTCTGGGGCCAACGTCCTGACTTTC,CASISRSGANVLTF,TRBJ2-6,TRBV19,.,once
TGTGCCAGCAGCGTAGGTTCAGGAGGGAGAGAGACCCAGTACTTC,CASSVGSGGRETQYF,TRBJ2-5,TRBV9,.,.
TGCGCCACCTCTAGCGGGGAGGCCGGGGAGCTGTTTTTT,CATSSGEAGELFF,TRBJ2-2,TRBV5-1,TRBD2,.
TGTGCCAGCAACCAGGACAGGGGTAGCTCCTACGAGCAGTACTTC,CASNQDRGSSYEQYF,TRBJ2-7,TRBV6-5,TRBD1,.
TGTGCCAGCAGCTCCGGACAGGATTCAGATACGCAGTATTTT,CASSSGQDSDTQYF,TRBJ2-3,TRBV5-4,TRBD1,.
TGCGCCAGCAGGTTGACAGGGCCCGCCTACGAGCAGTACTTC,CASRLTGPAYEQYF,TRBJ2-7,TRBV5-1,TRBD1,.
TGTGCCAGCAGAACCCTAGCGGGAGACAATGAGCAGTTCTTC,CASRTLAGDNEQFF,TRBJ2-1,TRBV6-5,TRBD2,once
TGCAGCGTCGACGGACTAGCGGGGGACCTCTCCTACAATGAGCAGTTCTTC,CSVDGLAGDLSYNEQFF,TRBJ2-1,TRBV29-1,TRBD2,.
TGTGCCAGCAGCCTTGCCGGGACTAGTCCCTACGAGCAGTACTTC,CASSLAGTSPYEQYF,TRBJ2-7,TRBV7-8,TRBD2,once
TGTGCCACCCGCTTCAGTTACGAGGCCTACGAGCAGTACTTC,CATRFSYEAYEQYF,TRBJ2-7,TRBV15,.,.
TGTGCCAGCAGCTTAGACGGCTATAATTCACCCCTCCACTTT,CASSLDGYNSPLHF,TRBJ1-6,TRBV7-9,.,.
TGTGCCAGCAGCTTAGATCCCCCCAGGGCTCCCAATCAGCCCCAGCATTTT,CASSLDPPRAPNQPQHF,TRBJ1-5,TRBV11-2,.,.
TGTGCCAGCTCACCACGCGGGACCTCCTATAATTCACCCCTCCACTTT,CASSPRGTSYNSPLHF,TRBJ1-6,TRBV18,.,once
TGTGCCAGCAGTCACCAGCGGGAGCTAGACGAGCAGTACTTC,CASSHQRELDEQYF,TRBJ2-7,TRBV28,TRBD2,few
TGTGCCAGTAGTCCTAGGGGGTTTGGTACAGATACGCAGTATTTT,CASSPRGFGTDTQYF,TRBJ2-3,TRBV19,.,.
TGTGCCAGCAGCTTTTCCGGGGGGCGAAATGAGCAGTTCTTC,CASSFSGGRNEQFF,TRBJ2-1,TRBV9,.,.
TGTGCCAGCAGTAGACTAGCGGGAGGCTACCAAGAGACCCAGTACTTC,CASSRLAGGYQETQYF,TRBJ2-5,TRBV27,TRBD2,.
TGCGCCAGCAGCCAAGAAGGCTTCAGGGGGCGAGGAGCTTTCTTT,CASSQEGFRGRGAFF,TRBJ1-1,TRBV4-1,TRBD1,.
TGCGCCAGCAGCCAAGGCGGCGGGAACGAGCAGTACTTC,CASSQGGGNEQYF,TRBJ2-7,TRBV4-1,.,.
TGTTCCAGCAGCCACCCCCACGGGGGGTTCGCTGGGGCCAACGTCCTGACTTTC,CSSSHPHGGFAGANVLTF,TRBJ2-6,TRBV7-9,TRBD2,.